This T cell receptor beta chain was sequenced in a study of cytomegalovirus exposure and HLA in healthy donors. This clone has more than one count but fewer than ten. Its matching antigen is unknown. PCR was performed using 60 Vbeta and 13 Jbeta primers. Libraries were prepared by immunoSEQ multiplex PCR; TCRdb keeps only in-frame clonotypes and omits some of them. The table includes about 95,000 clones, about 80% detected once. Study results and caveats: On later analysis, the bulk of CMV-associated TCR beta chains appeared to be HLA-restricted. Presence/absence analyses treated sequencing depth as roughly uniform across donors.

The clonotype comes from a man in his late teens or twenties in good health and CMV-seropositive. The sequenced material came from PBMCs.

Here the CDR3 reads CASSFGLAGEKGETQYF. CDR3 nucleotide sequence: TGCGCCAGCAGCTTTGGACTAGCGGGGGAAAAAGGGGAGACCCAGTACTTC. V usage is TRBV5-1 and J usage is TRBJ2-5, with TRBD2 matching 13 bases. J gave up 5 bases and V 2 bases, and 9 bases lay outside the gene matches. Germline CDR1 and CDR2: SGHRS and YFSETQ. The CDR3 is 17 residues long.